This section outlines one T cell receptor (beta chain) sequence together with its context. Its antigen remains unidentified. Every isolated RNA sample was fully reverse transcribed, so sequencing captured expressed TCRB transcripts. The data were produced by immunoSEQ multiplex PCR, yet TCRdb's version contains in-frame clones alone and is incomplete. The table has some 150,000 clones, 10% seen once. The data were obtained in a study of beta chain features in type 1 diabetes. Points from the study as a whole: It was among patients, rather than healthy donors, that naive, central memory and Treg TCRB repertoires appeared more similar.

Stem cell-like memory, regulatory, central memory and naive CD4+ cells were sorted via CD45RO/CCR7/CD25/CD127/CD95/CD27. All sorted populations exceeded 95% purity. J gave up 3 bases and V 0 bases, and 8 bases lay outside the gene matches. Germline CDR1 reads LGHNA; CDR2 reads YNFKEQ. The CDR3 runs to 18 residues. V is TRBV4-2 and J is TRBJ2-2; 9 bases are shared with TRBD2. The sample was naive CD4+ T cells from blood. This receptor was obtained from a young man in good health. Here the CDR3 DNA reads TGTGCCAGCAGCCAAGATCGGGCGGGGGGGCTCGACACCGGGGAGCTGTTTTTT. Its protein is CASSQDRAGGLDTGELFF.